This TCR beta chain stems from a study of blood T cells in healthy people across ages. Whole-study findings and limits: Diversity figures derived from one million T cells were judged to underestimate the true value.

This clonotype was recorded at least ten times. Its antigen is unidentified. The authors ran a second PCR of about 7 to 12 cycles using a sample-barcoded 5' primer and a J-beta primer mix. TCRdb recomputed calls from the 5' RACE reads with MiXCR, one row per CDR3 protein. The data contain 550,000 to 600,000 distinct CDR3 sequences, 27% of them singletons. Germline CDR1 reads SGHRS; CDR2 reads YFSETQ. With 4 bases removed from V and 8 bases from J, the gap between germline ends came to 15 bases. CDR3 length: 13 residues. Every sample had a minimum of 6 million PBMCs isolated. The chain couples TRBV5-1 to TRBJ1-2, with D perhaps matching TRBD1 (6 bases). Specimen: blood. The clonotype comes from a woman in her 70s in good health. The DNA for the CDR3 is TGCGCCAGCAGCGTGACAGGAGAGCGGGGCTACACCTTC. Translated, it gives CASSVTGERGYTF. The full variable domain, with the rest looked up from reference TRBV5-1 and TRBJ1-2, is KAGVTQTPRYLIKTRGQQVTLSCSPISGHRSVSWYQQTPGQGLQFLFEYFSETQRNKGNFPGRFSGRQFSNSRSEMNVSTLELGDSALYLCASSVTGERGYTFGSGTRLTVV.